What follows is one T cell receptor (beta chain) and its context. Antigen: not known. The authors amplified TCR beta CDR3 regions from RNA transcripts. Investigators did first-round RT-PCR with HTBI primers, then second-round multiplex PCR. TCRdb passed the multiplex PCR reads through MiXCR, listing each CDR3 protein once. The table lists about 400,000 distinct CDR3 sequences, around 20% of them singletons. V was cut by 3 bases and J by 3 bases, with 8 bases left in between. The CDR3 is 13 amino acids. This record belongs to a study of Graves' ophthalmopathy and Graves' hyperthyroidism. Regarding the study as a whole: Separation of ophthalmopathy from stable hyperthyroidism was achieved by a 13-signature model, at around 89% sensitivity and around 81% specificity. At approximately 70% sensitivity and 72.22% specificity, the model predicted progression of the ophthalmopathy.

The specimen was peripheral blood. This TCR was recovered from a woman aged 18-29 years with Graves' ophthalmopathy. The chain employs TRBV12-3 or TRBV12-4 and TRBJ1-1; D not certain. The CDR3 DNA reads TGTGCCAGCAGTTTCCGACCAGACACTGAAGCTTTCTTT. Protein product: CASSFRPDTEAFF.